A single sample gave rise to the 17 T cell receptor beta chains below, sequenced in a study of cytomegalovirus exposure and HLA in healthy donors (dated by TCRdb to 2016 to 2017). Library preparation employed the immunoSEQ multiplex PCR assay. The table comes from immuneACCESS by way of TCRdb, which keeps in-frame sequences with V and J called. Part of the clones is missing from these tables; in studies checked, under half for an unresolved V gene and the rest for unknown reasons. The sample yields about 110,000 clones; roughly 86% were counted once. 3% to 4% of the sample is held by the ten biggest clonotypes. The material sequenced was PBMCs. Receptor source: a woman between 18 and 30 years old in good health and CMV-seropositive.

The CDR3 spells CASSKGTGWGYTF. In nucleotides, the CDR3 is TGTGCCAGCAGCAAAGGTACGGGTTGGGGCTACACCTTC. The chain combines TRBV21-1 with TRBJ1-2. TRBV21-1 is a pseudogene. The CDR3 consists of 13 residues.

This sequence joins TRBV10-3 and TRBJ1-1; D call uncertain. CDR1 ENHRY and CDR2 SYGVKD come from the germline V gene. Trimming pared 2 bases from V and 4 bases from J, leaving 14 bases between. The CDR3 contains 15 residues. The CDR3 region is CAISEERTGPTEAFF. The CDR3 DNA sequence: TGTGCCATCAGTGAGGAGCGGACGGGTCCCACTGAAGCTTTCTTT.

V and J are TRBV4-1 and TRBJ1-1, with D possibly matching TRBD1 (5 bases). This CDR3 is built from 16 residues. The V gene lost 0 bases and the J gene lost 2 bases, with 13 bases spanning the gap. Germline V CDR1 and CDR2: MGHRA, YSYEKL. The DNA of the CDR3 is TGCGCCAGCAGCCAAGAAGTAAGGGGCGCTAACACTGAAGCTTTCTTT. As protein: CASSQEVRGANTEAFF.

This chain uses TRBV7-3 with TRBJ2-1, with 8 bases fitting TRBD2. Germline V CDR1 and CDR2: SGHTA, FQGTGA. The V segment lost 2 bases and the J segment 6 bases; nucleotides outside the gene matches: 6. The CDR3 loop spans 15 amino acids. This chain's CDR3 is CASSLVVAGFNEQFF. The CDR3, as DNA: TGTGCCAGCAGCTTAGTGGTAGCGGGGTTCAATGAGCAGTTCTTC.

The V and J genes are TRBV2 and TRBJ1-6; D is possibly TRBD1 (5 bases). From germline, CDR1 is SNHLY and CDR2 FYNNEI. CDR3 length: 15 residues. V lost 4 bases and J lost 10, with 17 bases in between. The CDR3 loop is CASSAGDGGGSPLHF. For the CDR3, the DNA is TGTGCCAGCAGTGCGGGAGACGGGGGTGGATCACCCCTCCACTTT.

The rearrangement joins TRBV4-1 to TRBJ1-4; tentative D call: TRBD1 (5 bases). The CDR3 loop spans 15 amino acids. Germline values: CDR1 MGHRA, CDR2 YSYEKL. Trimming shortened V by 2 bases and J by 0 bases, and 7 bases separated the two germline ends. This CDR3 reads CASSQIQATNEKLFF. The CDR3 bases are TGCGCCAGCAGCCAAATACAGGCAACTAATGAAAAACTGTTTTTT.

Turning to this clone: Other nucleotide sequences from this sample produce the same CDR3. The chain recombines TRBV29-1 with TRBJ1-1, with D hard to call. The CDR3 is made up of 13 amino acids. V lost 4 bases, J lost 0 bases, and 9 bases lay in between. Germline CDR1 reads SQVTM; CDR2 reads ANQGSEA. CDR3 sequence reads: CSVAGRMNTEAFF. The CDR3, as DNA: TGCAGCGTTGCTGGCAGAATGAACACTGAAGCTTTCTTT. Complete variable domain (other parts from reference TRBV29-1 and TRBJ1-1): SAVISQKPSRDICQRGTSLTIQCQVDSQVTMMFWYRQQPGQSLTLIATANQGSEATYESGFVIDKFPISRPNLTFSTLTVSNMSPEDSSIYLCSVAGRMNTEAFFGQGTRLTVV.

The chain has TRBV27 and TRBJ1-5, with TRBD1 matching over 7 bases. CDR1 and CDR2 from the germline V gene are MNHEY and SMNVEV (reference sequence). The CDR3 spans 15 residues. Trimming cost V 6 bases and J 3 bases; bases outside gene matches: 8. In nucleotides, the CDR3 is TGTGCCAGCAGACTACAGGGGAGAGTCAATCAGCCCCAGCATTTT. It encodes CASRLQGRVNQPQHF.

The rearrangement links TRBV6-1 to TRBJ2-7, with TRBD1 matching 8 bases. Germline CDR1 MNHNS, CDR2 SASEGT. The CDR3 consists of 14 residues. Trimming removed 6 bases from V and 5 bases from J; junction bases left unmatched: 9. CDR3 sequence: CASRQDRVVHEQYF. CDR3 sequence (DNA): TGTGCCAGCAGGCAGGACAGGGTCGTCCACGAGCAGTACTTC.

This clone was picked up one time. V usage is TRBV4-3 and J usage is TRBJ2-6, with D possibly being TRBD2 (6 bases). From germline, CDR1 is LGHNA and CDR2 YSLEER. The V end lost 2 bases, the J end lost 2 bases, and 13 bases lay between the germline ends. The CDR3 extends over 17 amino acids. CDR3 loop: CASSQLTAGTGANVLTF. DNA for the CDR3: TGCGCCAGCAGCCAATTAACGGCGGGAACTGGGGCCAACGTCCTGACTTTC.

This sequence joins TRBV4-1 and TRBJ1-1; D gene uncertain. V was cut by 2 bases and J by 11 bases, with 9 bases left in between. CDR3 size: 11 residues. Germline lookup yields CDR1 MGHRA and CDR2 YSYEKL. CDR3 protein: CASSQSGGAFF. Here the CDR3 DNA reads TGCGCCAGCAGCCAATCAGGTGGGGCTTTCTTT.

The rearrangement uses TRBV2 and TRBJ1-1; D is perhaps TRBD1 (6 bases). Germline V gene data show CDR1 as SNHLY and CDR2 as FYNNEI. The CDR3 is 14 residues long. V was shortened by 4 bases and J by 5 bases, with 14 bases between the two germline ends. The CDR3 DNA is TGTGCCAGCAGTGTCCTCAGGGGTGCGACTGAAGCTTTCTTT. The encoded protein is CASSVLRGATEAFF.

This sequence joins TRBV30 and TRBJ2-5; 7 bases map to TRBD1. Unmatched junction bases numbered 7, after V lost 3 bases and J lost 6 bases. This CDR3 is built from 13 residues. CDR1 is GTSNPN, CDR2 SVGIG, per germline (reference sequence). CDR3: CAWSVQGEKTQYF. The DNA of the CDR3 is TGTGCCTGGAGCGTCCAGGGGGAAAAGACCCAGTACTTC. The full variable domain, rest sourced from reference TRBV30 and TRBJ2-5, is SQTIHQWPATLVQPVGSPLSLECTVEGTSNPNLYWYRQAAGRGLQLLFYSVGIGQISSEVPQNLSASRPQDRQFILSSKKLLLSDSGFYLCAWSVQGEKTQYFGPGTRLLVL.

The V call is TRBV2, the J call TRBJ2-7; no firm D call. CDR1 SNHLY and CDR2 FYNNEI come from the germline V gene. This CDR3 comprises 12 residues. Trimming cost V 4 bases and J 3 bases, with 7 bases left between them. Here the CDR3 reads CASSGAGYEQYF. The DNA for the CDR3 is TGTGCCAGCAGTGGGGCTGGCTACGAGCAGTACTTC.

Comment on this clone: The same CDR3 arises from other DNA sequences in this sample as well. This rearrangement joins TRBV9 to TRBJ2-7; 7 positions agree with TRBD2. In germline, CDR1 is SGDLS, CDR2 YYNGEE. This CDR3 spans 15 amino acids. V lost 0 bases to trimming and J lost 0 bases; unmatched junction nucleotides: 3. CDR3 amino acids: CASSVGGGLSYEQYF. CDR3 coding DNA: TGTGCCAGCAGCGTAGGGGGGGGACTCTCCTACGAGCAGTACTTC. Based on the CDR3 plus reference TRBV9 and TRBJ2-7, the full variable domain is DSGVTQTPKHLITATGQRVTLRCSPRSGDLSVYWYQQSLDQGLQFLIQYYNGEERAKGNILERFSAQQFPDLHSELNLSSLELGDSALYFCASSVGGGLSYEQYFGPGTRLTVT.

V gene TRBV9 combines with J gene TRBJ2-2; D unresolved. The CDR3 is made up of 12 amino acids. In germline, CDR1 is SGDLS, CDR2 YYNGEE. Trimming shortened V by 5 bases and J by 5 bases, and 7 bases separated the two germline ends. CDR3 amino acids: CASSSWTGELFF. DNA of the CDR3: TGTGCCAGCAGTAGTTGGACCGGGGAGCTGTTTTTT. Full variable domain (outside the CDR3, taken from reference TRBV9 and TRBJ2-2): DSGVTQTPKHLITATGQRVTLRCSPRSGDLSVYWYQQSLDQGLQFLIQYYNGEERAKGNILERFSAQQFPDLHSELNLSSLELGDSALYFCASSSWTGELFFGEGSRLTVL.

This clone was seen a few times. This chain connects TRBV9 to TRBJ1-6; D remains unclear. The germline V gene has CDR1 SGDLS and CDR2 YYNGEE. V was cut by 4 bases and J by 8 bases, with 13 bases left in between. CDR3 length equals 14 residues. The CDR3 loop reads CASSSYDFYSPLHF. For the CDR3, the DNA is TGTGCCAGCAGCTCCTATGACTTCTATTCACCCCTCCACTTT.